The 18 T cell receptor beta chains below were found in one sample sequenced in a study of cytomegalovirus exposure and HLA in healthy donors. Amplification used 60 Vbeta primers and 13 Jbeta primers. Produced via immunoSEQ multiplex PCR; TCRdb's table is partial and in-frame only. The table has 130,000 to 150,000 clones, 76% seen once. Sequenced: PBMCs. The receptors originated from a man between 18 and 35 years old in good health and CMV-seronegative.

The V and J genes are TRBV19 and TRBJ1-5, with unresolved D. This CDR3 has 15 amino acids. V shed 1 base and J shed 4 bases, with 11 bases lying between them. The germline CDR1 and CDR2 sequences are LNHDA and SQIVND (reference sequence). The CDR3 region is CASSIGVRENQPQHF. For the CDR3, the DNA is TGTGCCAGTAGTATAGGGGTTCGGGAGAATCAGCCCCAGCATTTT.

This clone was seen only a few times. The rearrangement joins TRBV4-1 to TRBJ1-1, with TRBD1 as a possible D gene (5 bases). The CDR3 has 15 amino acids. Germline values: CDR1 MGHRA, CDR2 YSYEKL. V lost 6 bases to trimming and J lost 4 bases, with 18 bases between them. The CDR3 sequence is CASSPQGSMGTEAFF. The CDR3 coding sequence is TGCGCCAGCAGTCCCCAGGGCAGCATGGGCACTGAAGCTTTCTTT.

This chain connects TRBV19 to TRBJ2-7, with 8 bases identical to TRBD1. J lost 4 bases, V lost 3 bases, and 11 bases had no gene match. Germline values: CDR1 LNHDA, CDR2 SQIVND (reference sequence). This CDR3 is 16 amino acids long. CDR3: CASSIIGQGGGYEQYF. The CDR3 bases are TGTGCCAGTAGTATTATAGGACAGGGAGGAGGATACGAGCAGTACTTC.

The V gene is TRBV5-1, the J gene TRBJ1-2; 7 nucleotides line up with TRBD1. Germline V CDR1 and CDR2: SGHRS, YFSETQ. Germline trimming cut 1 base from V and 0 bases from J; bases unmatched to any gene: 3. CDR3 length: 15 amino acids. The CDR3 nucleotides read TGCGCCAGCAGCTTGACAGGGGCAGCTAACTATGGCTACACCTTC. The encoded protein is CASSLTGAANYGYTF.

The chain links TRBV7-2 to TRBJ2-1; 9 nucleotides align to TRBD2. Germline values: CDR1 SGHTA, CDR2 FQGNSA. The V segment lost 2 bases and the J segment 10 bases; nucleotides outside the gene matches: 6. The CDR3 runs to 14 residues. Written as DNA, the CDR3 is TGTGCCAGCAGCTTAAGTAGCGGGAGCCGCGAGCAGTTCTTC. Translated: CASSLSSGSREQFF.

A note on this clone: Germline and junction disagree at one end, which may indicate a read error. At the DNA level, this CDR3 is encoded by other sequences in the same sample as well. CDR3 sequence reads: CASSLGAVMNTEAFF. CDR3 nucleotides: TGTGCCAGCAGCTTGGGGGCCGTAATGAACACTGAGGCTTTCTTT. The chain employs TRBV5-6 and TRBJ1-1, with D uncertain. From germline, CDR1 is SGHDT and CDR2 YYEEEE. The length of the CDR3 is 15 residues.

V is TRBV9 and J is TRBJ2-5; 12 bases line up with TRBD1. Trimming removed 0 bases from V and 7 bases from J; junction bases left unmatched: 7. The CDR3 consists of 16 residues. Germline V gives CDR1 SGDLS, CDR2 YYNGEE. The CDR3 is CASSVGGQGARGTQYF. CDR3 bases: TGTGCCAGCAGCGTAGGGGGACAGGGGGCGCGCGGGACCCAGTACTTC. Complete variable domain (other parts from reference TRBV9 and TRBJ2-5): DSGVTQTPKHLITATGQRVTLRCSPRSGDLSVYWYQQSLDQGLQFLIQYYNGEERAKGNILERFSAQQFPDLHSELNLSSLELGDSALYFCASSVGGQGARGTQYFGPGTRLLVL.

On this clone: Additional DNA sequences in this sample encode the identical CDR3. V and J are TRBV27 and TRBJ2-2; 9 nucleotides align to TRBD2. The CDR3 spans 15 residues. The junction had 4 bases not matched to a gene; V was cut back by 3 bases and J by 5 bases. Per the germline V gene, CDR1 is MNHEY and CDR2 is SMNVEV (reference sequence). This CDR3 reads CASSFLSGRTGELFF. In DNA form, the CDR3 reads TGTGCCAGCAGTTTCCTTAGCGGGAGAACCGGGGAGCTGTTTTTT.

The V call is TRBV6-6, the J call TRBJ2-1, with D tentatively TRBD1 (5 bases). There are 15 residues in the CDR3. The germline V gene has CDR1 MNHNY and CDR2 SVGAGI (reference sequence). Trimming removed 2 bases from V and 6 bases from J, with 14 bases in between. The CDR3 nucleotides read TGTGCCAGCAGTTACGACAGCACCAAGTCCAATGAGCAGTTCTTC. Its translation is CASSYDSTKSNEQFF.

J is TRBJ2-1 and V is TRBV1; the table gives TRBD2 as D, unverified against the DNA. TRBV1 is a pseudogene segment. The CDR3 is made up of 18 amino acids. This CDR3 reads CTSSQDPSGGRTYNEQFF. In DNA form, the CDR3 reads TGCACCAGCAGCCAAGATCCTAGCGGGGGGCGTACCTACAATGAGCAGTTCTTC.

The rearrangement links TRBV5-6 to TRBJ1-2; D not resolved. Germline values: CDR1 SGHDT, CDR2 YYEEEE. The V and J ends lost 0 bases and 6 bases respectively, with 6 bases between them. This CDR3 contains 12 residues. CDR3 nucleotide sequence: TGTGCCAGCAGCTTGGGAACAAATGGCTACACCTTC. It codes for CASSLGTNGYTF.

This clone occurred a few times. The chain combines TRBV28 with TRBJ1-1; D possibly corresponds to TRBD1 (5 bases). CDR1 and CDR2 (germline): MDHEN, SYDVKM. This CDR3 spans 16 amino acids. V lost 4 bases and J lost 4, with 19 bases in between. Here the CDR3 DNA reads TGTGCCAGCAGTTCCTCACCCGACAGAAGAGGCACTGAAGCTTTCTTT. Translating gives CASSSSPDRRGTEAFF.

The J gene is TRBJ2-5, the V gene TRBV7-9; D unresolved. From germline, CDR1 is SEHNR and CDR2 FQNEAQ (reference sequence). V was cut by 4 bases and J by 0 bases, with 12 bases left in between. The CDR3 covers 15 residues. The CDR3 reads CASSSPQRNQETQYF. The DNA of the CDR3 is TGTGCCAGCAGCTCCCCGCAGAGGAACCAAGAGACCCAGTACTTC. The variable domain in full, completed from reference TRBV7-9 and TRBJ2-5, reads DTGVSQNPRHKITKRGQNVTFRCDPISEHNRLYWYRQTLGQGPEFLTYFQNEAQLEKSRLLSDRFSAERPKGSFSTLEIQRTEQGDSAMYLCASSSPQRNQETQYFGPGTRLLVL.

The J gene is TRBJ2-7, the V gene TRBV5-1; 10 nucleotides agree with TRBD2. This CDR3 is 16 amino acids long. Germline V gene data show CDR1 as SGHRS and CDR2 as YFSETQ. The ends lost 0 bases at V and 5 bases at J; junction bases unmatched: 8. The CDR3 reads CASSLGVSGRIDEQYF. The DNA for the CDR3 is TGCGCCAGCAGCTTGGGGGTTAGCGGGAGGATCGACGAGCAGTACTTC.

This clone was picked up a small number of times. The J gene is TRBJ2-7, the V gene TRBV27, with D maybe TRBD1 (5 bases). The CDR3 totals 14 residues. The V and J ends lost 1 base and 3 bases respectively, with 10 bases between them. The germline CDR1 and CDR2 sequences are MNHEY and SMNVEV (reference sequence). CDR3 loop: CASSLFGHNYEQYF. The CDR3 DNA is TGTGCCAGCAGTTTATTTGGACATAACTACGAGCAGTACTTC.

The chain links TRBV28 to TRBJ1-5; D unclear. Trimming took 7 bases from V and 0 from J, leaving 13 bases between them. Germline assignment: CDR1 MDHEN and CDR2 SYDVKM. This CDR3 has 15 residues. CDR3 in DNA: TGTGCCAGCACCACGTTCGGGAGTAGCAATCAGCCCCAGCATTTT. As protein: CASTTFGSSNQPQHF.

CDR3 protein: CASSEETRNYEQYF. In DNA form, the CDR3 reads TGTGCCAGCAGTGAAGAAACTAGAAACTACGAGCAGTACTTC. J is TRBJ2-7 and V is TRBV6-1; TRBD2 is a possible D gene (5 bases). Trimming cost V 1 base and J 3 bases, with 10 bases left between them. Germline assignment: CDR1 MNHNS and CDR2 SASEGT. CDR3 length: 14 amino acids.

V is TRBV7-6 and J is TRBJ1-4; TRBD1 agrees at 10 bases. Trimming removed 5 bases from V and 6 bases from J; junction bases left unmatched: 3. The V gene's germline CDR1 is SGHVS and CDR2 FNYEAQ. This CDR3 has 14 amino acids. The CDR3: CASSKDRGDEKLFF. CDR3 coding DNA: TGTGCCAGCAGCAAGGACAGGGGGGATGAAAAACTGTTTTTT.